A single TCR beta chain is shown here with its context. Authors' analysis steps: The authors estimated nucleated cell counts from reference gene primer amplification. Sequenced by immunoSEQ multiplex PCR; TCRdb stores in-frame clones only, minus some. D and trimming come from the DNA, and the V and J calls and clone size come from that table. The table shows about 220,000 clones, with 70% to 90% occurring only once. This record belongs to a study of blood T cell repertoires in COVID-19. For the study at large: From the United States, Italy and Spain came samples of acute and convalescent COVID-19. In each case, the material was cDNA or gDNA derived from T cells, B-cell-depleted T cells, or PBMCs.

Patients from Seattle were sampled longitudinally, starting during active infection. Germline lookup yields CDR1 SGDLS and CDR2 YYNGEE. This CDR3 has 15 residues. Between the trimmed V and J ends, which lost 0 bases and 4 bases, there was a span of 10 bases. The TCR sequence derives from a woman in her seventies with COVID-19, enrolled during active disease. The chain has TRBV9 and TRBJ2-2; D is undetermined. Input material: peripheral blood. The CDR3 spells CASSVEIRLTGELFF. CDR3 DNA sequence: TGTGCCAGCAGCGTAGAGATCAGACTCACCGGGGAGCTGTTTTTT.